The clone carrying this TCR beta chain was seen only once. Germline V gene data show CDR1 as LNHDA and CDR2 as SQIVND (reference sequence). The trim removed 8 bases at V and 6 bases at J, leaving 8 bases unmatched. CDR3 length: 13 residues. The PCR was carried out with 60 Vbeta primers and 13 Jbeta primers. TCRdb's copy holds only in-frame clones and misses some; the assay was immunoSEQ multiplex PCR. The sample includes 130,000 to 150,000 clones, roughly 73% of them seen just once. This sample is drawn from a study of cytomegalovirus exposure and HLA in healthy donors. The chain recombines TRBV19 with TRBJ2-5, with TRBD1 identical over 8 bases. The TCR comes from a woman in her 40s in good health and CMV-seronegative. The sample comprised PBMCs. CDR3 DNA: TGTGCCAGTGGTGGGACAGGAACAAAGACCCAGTACTTC. Translating gives CASGGTGTKTQYF. Variable domain in full (rest from reference TRBV19 and TRBJ2-5): DGGITQSPKYLFRKEGQNVTLSCEQNLNHDAMYWYRQDPGQGLRLIYYSQIVNDFQKGDIAEGYSVSREKKESFPLTVTSAQKNPTAFYLCASGGTGTKTQYFGPGTRLLVL.